The sequence of this T cell receptor beta chain was determined in a study of blood T cell repertoires in COVID-19. Study at large: COVID-19 samples, acute and convalescent, were from the United States, Italy and Spain.

Authors' methods: Quantification of nucleated cells was approximated via reference gene primer amplification. Sequencing was performed with immunoSEQ multiplex PCR; in TCRdb, only in-frame clones are kept and a portion is missing. The V and J calls and clone size were taken over from that table, and D and trimming were inferred from the DNA. The table includes over 150,000 clones, 84% detected once. Germline CDR1 reads LGHDT; CDR2 reads YNNKEL (reference sequence). This CDR3 contains 12 residues. V was trimmed by 1 base and J by 8 bases, leaving 6 bases between them. This rearrangement joins TRBV3-1 (or the pseudogene TRBV3-2) to TRBJ2-4; no clear D gene. Sequenced sample: peripheral blood. This TCR came from a woman of 80 years or more with COVID-19, enrolled during active disease. CDR3 protein: CASSQGAYIQYF. CDR3 DNA sequence: TGTGCCAGCAGCCAAGGAGCGTACATTCAGTACTTC.